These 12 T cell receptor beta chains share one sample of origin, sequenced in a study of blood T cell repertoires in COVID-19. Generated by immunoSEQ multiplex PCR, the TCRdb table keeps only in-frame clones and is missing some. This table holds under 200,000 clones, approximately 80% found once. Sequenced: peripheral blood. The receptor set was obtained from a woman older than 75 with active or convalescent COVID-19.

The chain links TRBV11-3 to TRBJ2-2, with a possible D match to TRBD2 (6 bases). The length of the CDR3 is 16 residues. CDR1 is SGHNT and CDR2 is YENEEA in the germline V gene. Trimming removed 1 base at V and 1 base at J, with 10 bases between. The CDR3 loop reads CASSLAREWNTGELFF. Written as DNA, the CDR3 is TGTGCCAGCAGCTTAGCCCGGGAGTGGAACACCGGGGAGCTGTTTTTT.

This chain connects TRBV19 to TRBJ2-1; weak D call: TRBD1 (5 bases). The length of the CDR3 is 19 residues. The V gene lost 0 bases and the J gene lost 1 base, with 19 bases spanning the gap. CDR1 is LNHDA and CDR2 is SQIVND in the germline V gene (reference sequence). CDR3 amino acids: CASSIDPTDTMGSYNEQFF. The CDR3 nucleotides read TGTGCCAGTAGTATAGATCCGACGGACACGATGGGTTCCTACAATGAGCAGTTCTTC.

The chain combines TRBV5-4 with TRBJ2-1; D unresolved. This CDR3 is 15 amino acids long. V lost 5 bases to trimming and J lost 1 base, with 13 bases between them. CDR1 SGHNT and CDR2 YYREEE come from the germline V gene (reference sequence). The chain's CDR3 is CASSPAGMSYNEQFF. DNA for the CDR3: TGTGCCAGCAGTCCCGCAGGTATGTCCTACAATGAGCAGTTCTTC.

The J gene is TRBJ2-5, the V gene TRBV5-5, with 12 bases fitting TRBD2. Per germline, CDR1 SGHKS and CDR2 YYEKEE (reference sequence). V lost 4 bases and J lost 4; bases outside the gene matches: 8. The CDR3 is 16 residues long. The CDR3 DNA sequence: TGTGCCAGCAGCCGGCGGACTAGCGGGGTTCGAGAGACCCAGTACTTC. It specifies CASSRRTSGVRETQYF.

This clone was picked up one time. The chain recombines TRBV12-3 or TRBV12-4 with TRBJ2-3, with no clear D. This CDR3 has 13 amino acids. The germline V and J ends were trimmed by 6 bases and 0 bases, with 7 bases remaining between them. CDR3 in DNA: TGTGCCAGCAGCGTCTTTAGCACAGATACGCAGTATTTT. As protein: CASSVFSTDTQYF.

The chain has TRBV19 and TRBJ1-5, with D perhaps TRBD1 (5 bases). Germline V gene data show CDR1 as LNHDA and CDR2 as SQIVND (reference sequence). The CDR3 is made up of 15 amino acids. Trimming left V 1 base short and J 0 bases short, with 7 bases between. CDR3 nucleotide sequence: TGTGCCAGTAGTATAGGGGGGGATAGCAATCAGCCCCAGCATTTT. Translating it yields CASSIGGDSNQPQHF.

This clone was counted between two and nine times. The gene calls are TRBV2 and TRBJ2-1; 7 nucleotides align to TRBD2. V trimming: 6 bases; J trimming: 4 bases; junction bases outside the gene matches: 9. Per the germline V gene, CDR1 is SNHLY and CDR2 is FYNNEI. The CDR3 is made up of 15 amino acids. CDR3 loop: CASSSSGTPYNEQFF. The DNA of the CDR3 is TGTGCCAGCAGCTCCAGCGGGACGCCTTACAATGAGCAGTTCTTC.

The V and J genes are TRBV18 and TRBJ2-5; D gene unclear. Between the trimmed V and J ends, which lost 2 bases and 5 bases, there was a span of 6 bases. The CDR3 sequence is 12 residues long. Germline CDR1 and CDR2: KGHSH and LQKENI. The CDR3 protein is CASSPSEETQYF. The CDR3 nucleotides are TGTGCCAGCTCACCATCGGAGGAGACCCAGTACTTC.

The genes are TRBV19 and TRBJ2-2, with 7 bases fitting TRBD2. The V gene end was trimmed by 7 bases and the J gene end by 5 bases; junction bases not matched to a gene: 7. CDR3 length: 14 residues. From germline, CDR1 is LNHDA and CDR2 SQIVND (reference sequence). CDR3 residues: CASTNQGGTGELFF. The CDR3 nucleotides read TGTGCCAGTACAAACCAGGGAGGGACCGGGGAGCTGTTTTTT.

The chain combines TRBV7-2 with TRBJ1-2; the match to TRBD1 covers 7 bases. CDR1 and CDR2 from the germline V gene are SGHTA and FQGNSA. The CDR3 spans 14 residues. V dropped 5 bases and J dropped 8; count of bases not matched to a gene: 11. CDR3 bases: TGTGCCAGCAGCCTTTCAGGGGGGAATGAAGGCTACACCTTC. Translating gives CASSLSGGNEGYTF.

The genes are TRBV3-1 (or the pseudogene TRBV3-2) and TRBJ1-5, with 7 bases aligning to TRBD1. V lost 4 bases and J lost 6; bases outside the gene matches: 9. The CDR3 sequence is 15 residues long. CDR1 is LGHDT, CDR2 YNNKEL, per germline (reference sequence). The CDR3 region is CASSRRQGGGQPQHF. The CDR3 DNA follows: TGTGCCAGCAGCCGAAGACAGGGCGGCGGTCAGCCCCAGCATTTT.

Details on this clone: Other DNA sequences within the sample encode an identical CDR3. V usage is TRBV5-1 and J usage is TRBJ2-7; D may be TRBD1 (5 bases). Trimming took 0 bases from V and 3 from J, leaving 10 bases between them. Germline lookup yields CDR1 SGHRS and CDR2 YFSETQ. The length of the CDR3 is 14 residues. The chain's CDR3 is CASSLGQGGYEQYF. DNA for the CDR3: TGCGCCAGCAGCTTGGGGCAGGGCGGCTACGAGCAGTACTTC.